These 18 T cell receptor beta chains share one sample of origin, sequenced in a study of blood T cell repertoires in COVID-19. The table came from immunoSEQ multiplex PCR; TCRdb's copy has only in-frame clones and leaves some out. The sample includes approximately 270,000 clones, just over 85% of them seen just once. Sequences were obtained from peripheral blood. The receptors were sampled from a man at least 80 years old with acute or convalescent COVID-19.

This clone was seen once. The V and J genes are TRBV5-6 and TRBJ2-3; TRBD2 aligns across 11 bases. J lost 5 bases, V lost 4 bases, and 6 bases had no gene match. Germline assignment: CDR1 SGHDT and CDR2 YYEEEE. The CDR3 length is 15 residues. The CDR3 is CASSALAGAGDTQYF. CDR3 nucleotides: TGTGCCAGCAGCGCACTAGCGGGAGCTGGAGATACGCAGTATTTT.

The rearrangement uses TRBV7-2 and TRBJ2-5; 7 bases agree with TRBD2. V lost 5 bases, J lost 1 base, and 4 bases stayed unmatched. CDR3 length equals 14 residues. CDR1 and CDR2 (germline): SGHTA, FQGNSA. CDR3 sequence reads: CASSARLAQETQYF. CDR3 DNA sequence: TGTGCCAGCAGCGCAAGACTAGCCCAAGAGACCCAGTACTTC. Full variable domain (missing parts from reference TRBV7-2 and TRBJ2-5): GAGVSQSPSNKVTEKGKDVELRCDPISGHTALYWYRQSLGQGLEFLIYFQGNSAPDKSGLPSDRFSAERTGGSVSTLTIQRTQQEDSAVYLCASSARLAQETQYFGPGTRLLVL.

The CDR3 spells CASSLEQFYEQYF. CDR3 DNA: TGCGCCAGCAGCTTGGAACAATTCTACGAGCAGTACTTC. The rearrangement joins TRBV5-1 to TRBJ2-7; D remains ambiguous. V lost 0 bases and J 3 bases, leaving 7 bases between the germline ends. The CDR3 extends over 13 amino acids. CDR1 SGHRS and CDR2 YFSETQ come from the germline V gene.

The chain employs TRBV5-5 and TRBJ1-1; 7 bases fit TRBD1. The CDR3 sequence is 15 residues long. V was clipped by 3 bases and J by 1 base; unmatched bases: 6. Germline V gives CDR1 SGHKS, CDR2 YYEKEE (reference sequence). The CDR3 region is CASSWRQGGNTEAFF. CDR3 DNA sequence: TGTGCCAGCAGCTGGAGACAGGGTGGGAACACTGAAGCTTTCTTT. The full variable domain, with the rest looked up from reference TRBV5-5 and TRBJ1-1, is DAGVTQSPTHLIKTRGQQVTLRCSPISGHKSVSWYQQVLGQGPQFIFQYYEKEERGRGNFPDRFSARQFPNYSSELNVNALLLGDSALYLCASSWRQGGNTEAFFGQGTRLTVV.

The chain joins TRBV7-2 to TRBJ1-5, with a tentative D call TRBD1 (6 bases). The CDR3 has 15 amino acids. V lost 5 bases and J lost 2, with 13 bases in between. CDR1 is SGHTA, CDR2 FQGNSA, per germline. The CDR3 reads CASSRDRLGNQPQHF. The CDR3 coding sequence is TGTGCCAGCAGCCGCGACAGGTTAGGCAATCAGCCCCAGCATTTT.

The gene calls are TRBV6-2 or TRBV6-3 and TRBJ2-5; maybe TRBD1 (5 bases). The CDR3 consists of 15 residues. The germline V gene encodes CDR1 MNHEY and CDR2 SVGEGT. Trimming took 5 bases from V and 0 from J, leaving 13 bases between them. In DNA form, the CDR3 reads TGTGCCAGCAGTGCCCCGACAGAGTACCAAGAGACCCAGTACTTC. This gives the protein CASSAPTEYQETQYF.

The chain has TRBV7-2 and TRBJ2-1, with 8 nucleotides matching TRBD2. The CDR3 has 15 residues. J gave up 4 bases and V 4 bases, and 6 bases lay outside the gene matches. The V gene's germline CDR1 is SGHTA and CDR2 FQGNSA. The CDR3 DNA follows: TGTGCCAGCAGCTCTTCTAGCGGGTTATACAATGAGCAGTTCTTC. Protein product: CASSSSSGLYNEQFF.

CDR3 coding DNA: TGTGCCAGCAGTACCTCTAGCGGGAGTACGGTTAATGAGCAGTTCTTC. This gives the protein CASSTSSGSTVNEQFF. J is TRBJ2-1 and V is TRBV6-6; 10 nucleotides line up with TRBD2. Germline assignment: CDR1 MNHNY and CDR2 SVGAGI (reference sequence). There are 16 residues in the CDR3. Germline trimming cut 5 bases from V and 7 bases from J; bases unmatched to any gene: 11.

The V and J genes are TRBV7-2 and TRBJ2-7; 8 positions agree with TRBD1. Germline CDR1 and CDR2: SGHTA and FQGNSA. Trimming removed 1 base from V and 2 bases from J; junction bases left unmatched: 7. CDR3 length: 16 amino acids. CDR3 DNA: TGTGCCAGCAGCTTAGACTCGGGACAGGCTACCTACGAGCAGTACTTC. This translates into CASSLDSGQATYEQYF.

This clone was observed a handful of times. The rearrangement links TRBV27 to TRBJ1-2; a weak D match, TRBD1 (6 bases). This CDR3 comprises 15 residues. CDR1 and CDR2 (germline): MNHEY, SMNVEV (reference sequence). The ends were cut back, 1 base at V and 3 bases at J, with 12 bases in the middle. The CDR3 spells CASSLYREGYYGYTF. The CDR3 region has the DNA TGTGCCAGCAGTTTATACAGGGAGGGGTACTATGGCTACACCTTC.

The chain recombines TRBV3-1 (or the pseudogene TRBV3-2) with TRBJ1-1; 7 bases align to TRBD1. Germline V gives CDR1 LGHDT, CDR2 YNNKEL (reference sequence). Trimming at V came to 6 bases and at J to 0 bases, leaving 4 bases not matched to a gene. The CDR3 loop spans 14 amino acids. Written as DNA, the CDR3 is TGTGCCAGCAGATCTGACAGGGTGAACACTGAAGCTTTCTTT. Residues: CASRSDRVNTEAFF.

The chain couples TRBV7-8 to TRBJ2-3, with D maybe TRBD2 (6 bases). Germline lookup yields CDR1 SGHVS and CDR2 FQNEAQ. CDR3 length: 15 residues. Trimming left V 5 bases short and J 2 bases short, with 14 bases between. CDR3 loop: CASSTPGLTTDTQYF. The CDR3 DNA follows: TGTGCCAGCAGCACCCCGGGACTTACCACAGATACGCAGTATTTT.

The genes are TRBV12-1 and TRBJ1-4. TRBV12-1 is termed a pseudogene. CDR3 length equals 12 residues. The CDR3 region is CAGSAGGEKLFF. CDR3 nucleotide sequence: TGTGCCGGTTCCGCCGGAGGCGAAAAACTGTTTTTT.

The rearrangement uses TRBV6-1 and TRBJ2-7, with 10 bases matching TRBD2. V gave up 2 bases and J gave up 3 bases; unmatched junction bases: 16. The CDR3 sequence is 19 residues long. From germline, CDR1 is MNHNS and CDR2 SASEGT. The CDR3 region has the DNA TGTGCCAGCAGTGAATTATCTGGGGGACTAGCGTTTTCCTTCTACGAGCAGTACTTC. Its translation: CASSELSGGLAFSFYEQYF.

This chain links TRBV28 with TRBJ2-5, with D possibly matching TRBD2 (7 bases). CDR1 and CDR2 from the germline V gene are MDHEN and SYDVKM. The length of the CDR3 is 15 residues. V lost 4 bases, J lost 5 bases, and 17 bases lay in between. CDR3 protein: CASSWGGSRGETQYF. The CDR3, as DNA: TGTGCCAGCAGTTGGGGGGGCTCTCGAGGGGAGACCCAGTACTTC.

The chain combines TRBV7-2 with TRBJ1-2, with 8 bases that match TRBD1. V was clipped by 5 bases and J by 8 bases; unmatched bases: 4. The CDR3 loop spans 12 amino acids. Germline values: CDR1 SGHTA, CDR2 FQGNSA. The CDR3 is CASSTGQGGYTF. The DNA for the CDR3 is TGTGCCAGCAGCACTGGACAGGGAGGCTACACCTTC.

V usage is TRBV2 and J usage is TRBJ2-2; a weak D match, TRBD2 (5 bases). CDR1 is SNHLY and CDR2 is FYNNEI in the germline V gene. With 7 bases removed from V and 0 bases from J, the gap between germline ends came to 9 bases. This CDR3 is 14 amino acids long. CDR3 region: CASTSRANTGELFF. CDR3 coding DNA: TGTGCCAGCACTAGCCGGGCGAACACCGGGGAGCTGTTTTTT. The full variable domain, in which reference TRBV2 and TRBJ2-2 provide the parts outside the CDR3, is EPEVTQTPSHQVTQMGQEVILRCVPISNHLYFYWYRQILGQKVEFLVSFYNNEISEKSEIFDDQFSVERPDGSNFTLKIRSTKLEDSAMYFCASTSRANTGELFFGEGSRLTVL.

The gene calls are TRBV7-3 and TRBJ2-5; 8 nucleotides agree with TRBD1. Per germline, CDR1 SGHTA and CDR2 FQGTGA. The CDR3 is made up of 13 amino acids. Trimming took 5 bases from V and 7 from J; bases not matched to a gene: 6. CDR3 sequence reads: CASSLTGVGTQYF. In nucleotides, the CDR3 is TGTGCCAGCAGCCTGACAGGGGTCGGGACCCAGTACTTC.